The 24 T cell receptor beta chains reported below all come from one sample, sequenced in a study of T cells in Graves' hyperthyroidism and ophthalmopathy. Amplification targeted TCR beta CDR3 regions from RNA transcripts. Using the HTBI primer set, a first-round RT-PCR was run on the TCR CDR3. TCRdb processed the multiplex PCR reads anew with MiXCR; each CDR3 protein has one entry. Among 500,000 to 600,000 distinct CDR3 sequences listed, approximately 44% were seen once. Specimen: peripheral blood or thyroid tissue (not recorded which). The receptors were gathered from a woman aged 18-29 years with Graves' hyperthyroidism.

The genes are TRBV20-1 and TRBJ2-1; 8 positions agree with TRBD2. V was pared by 0 bases and J by 6 bases, with 7 bases of the junction left unmatched. CDR1 and CDR2 from the germline V gene are DFQATT and SNEGSKA (reference sequence). The CDR3 sequence is 15 residues long. The CDR3 nucleotides read TGCAGTGCTAGAGATCCCGAGCGGGAGATCAATGAGCAGTTCTTC. It is translated as CSARDPEREINEQFF.

This clonotype was counted at least ten times. The rearrangement links TRBV12-3 or TRBV12-4 to TRBJ1-5, with a weak D call TRBD1 (5 bases). The CDR3 totals 13 residues. Trimming stripped 5 bases from V and 6 bases from J, with 11 bases between. The CDR3 sequence is CASSQGEGQPQHF. The CDR3 DNA reads as TGTGCCAGCAGTCAAGGGGAGGGTCAGCCCCAGCATTTT.

This clonotype was seen ten or more times. The rearrangement joins TRBV6-1 to TRBJ2-5, with D possibly matching TRBD2 (6 bases). V was shortened by 2 bases and J by 5 bases, with 12 bases between the two germline ends. The CDR3 has 14 residues. CDR1 is MNHNS, CDR2 SASEGT, per germline. The CDR3 DNA sequence: TGTGCCAGCAGTGAATCGGGGGAACGGGAGACCCAGTACTTC. Amino acids: CASSESGERETQYF.

In its sample, this clonotype was seen many times. The chain couples TRBV29-1 to TRBJ2-5, with D perhaps assigned TRBD1 or TRBD2 (5 bases each). The CDR3 sequence is 13 residues long. Deletions cut 5 bases from V and 5 bases from J, with 15 bases between. Germline assignment: CDR1 SQVTM and CDR2 ANQGSEA. The CDR3 nucleotides read TGCAGCGTTCTCCCAGGGCGAGGGGAGACCCAGTACTTC. It yields the protein CSVLPGRGETQYF.

On this clonotype: One end of the junction is discordant with germline, which a read error may explain. J is TRBJ2-7 and V is TRBV6-6; 11 nucleotides align to TRBD2. The germline V gene encodes CDR1 MNHNY and CDR2 SVGAGI (reference sequence). This CDR3 is 17 amino acids long. The CDR3 nucleotides are TGTGCCAGCAGTTACTCGACTAGCGGGGACTTCACCGGGGAGCTGTACTTC. Its translation is CASSYSTSGDFTGELYF.

The chain is built from TRBV7-8 and TRBJ2-1; no clear D. V lost 5 bases and J 6 bases, leaving 14 bases between the germline ends. CDR1 and CDR2 (germline): SGHVS, FQNEAQ. The CDR3 spans 14 residues. CDR3 in amino acids: CASSIPYVGNEQFF. The CDR3 coding sequence is TGTGCCAGCAGCATACCCTATGTAGGCAATGAGCAGTTCTTC.

The table lists this clonotype with a few counts. A clone one base away is much larger, so this may be a read error. The chain has TRBV5-6 and TRBJ1-3; D is unclear. Germline CDR1 reads SGHDT; CDR2 reads YYEEEE. CDR3 length: 15 amino acids. CDR3 DNA: TGTGCCAGCAGCTTGCCAGGAGTCTCTGGAGACACCATATATTTT. Translated: CASSLPGVSGDTIYF. Filled out from reference TRBV5-6 and TRBJ1-3, the complete variable domain reads DAGVTQSPTHLIKTRGQQVTLRCSPKSGHDTVSWYQQALGQGPQFIFQYYEEEERQRGNFPDRFSGHQFPNYSSELNVNALLLGDSALYLCASSLPGVSGDTIYFGEGSWLTVV.

This clonotype was seen repeatedly, ten times or more. The chain couples TRBV5-6 to TRBJ2-7, with D maybe TRBD1 (6 bases). Between the trimmed V and J ends, which lost 0 bases and 5 bases, there was a span of 18 bases. The length of the CDR3 is 16 residues. Germline CDR1 is SGHDT and CDR2 is YYEEEE. The CDR3 coding sequence is TGTGCCAGCAGCTTGGCCAAGGTGGGGGCCTATCACGAGCAGTACTTC. Its translation: CASSLAKVGAYHEQYF.

The V gene is TRBV2, the J gene TRBJ2-7, with TRBD2 matching over 15 bases. The end of the DNA is better explained by TRBJ2-1, so the J call may be wrong. The CDR3 totals 15 residues. From germline, CDR1 is SNHLY and CDR2 FYNNEI. The CDR3 DNA is TGTGCCGGTGGGGGGACTAGCGGGAGGTCCGATGAGCAGTTCTTC. Translated, it gives CAGGGTSGRSDEQFF.

This clonotype has a handful of counts. This chain connects TRBV14 to TRBJ2-2, with D maybe TRBD1 (6 bases). Trimming took 3 bases from V and 2 from J, leaving 10 bases between them. The length of the CDR3 is 15 residues. Germline V CDR1 and CDR2: SGHDN, FVKESK. CDR3 in amino acids: CASSHMTGNTGELFF. CDR3 DNA sequence: TGTGCCAGCAGCCATATGACAGGAAACACCGGGGAGCTGTTTTTT.

This clonotype occurred a few times. V and J are TRBV4-1 and TRBJ1-5; 10 nucleotides match TRBD1. CDR1 is MGHRA and CDR2 is YSYEKL in the germline V gene. The CDR3 length is 18 residues. V trimming: 4 bases; J trimming: 2 bases; junction bases outside the gene matches: 11. CDR3 in DNA: TGCGCCAGCAGCCCTCAGCCGACCGGGACAGGGGGCAATCAGCCCCAGCATTTT. Residues: CASSPQPTGTGGNQPQHF.

This clonotype was seen a single time. V is TRBV20-1 and J is TRBJ2-3; 11 nucleotides align to TRBD2. Germline trimming cut 0 bases from V and 3 bases from J; bases unmatched to any gene: 2. Looked up from germline, CDR1 is DFQATT and CDR2 is SNEGSKA (reference sequence). This CDR3 is 15 amino acids long. CDR3 loop: CSARDRLAGTDTQYF. CDR3 sequence (DNA): TGCAGTGCTAGAGATAGACTAGCGGGAACAGATACGCAGTATTTT.

This clonotype was observed at least ten times. This sequence joins TRBV6-6 and TRBJ1-3; D is undetermined. Germline CDR1 is MNHNY and CDR2 is SVGAGI (reference sequence). Trimming took off 0 bases at V and 0 bases at J, with 0 bases between the two ends. This CDR3 contains 13 residues. In DNA, the CDR3 is TGTGCCAGCAGTTACTCCTCTGGAAACACCATATATTTT. Translating it yields CASSYSSGNTIYF.

The CDR3 spells CAIRLADLGQEETQYF. In nucleotides, the CDR3 is TGTGCCATACGACTAGCGGACTTGGGGCAAGAAGAGACCCAGTACTTC. The chain has TRBV10-3 and TRBJ2-5, with 9 bases fitting TRBD2. The CDR3 is made up of 16 amino acids. With 9 bases clipped from V and 3 bases from J, the junction kept 14 bases outside the gene matches. CDR1 and CDR2 (germline): ENHRY, SYGVKD.

This clonotype was seen a few times. The chain links TRBV2 to TRBJ2-5; TRBD2 matches at 11 bases. The V segment lost 4 bases and the J segment 3 bases; nucleotides outside the gene matches: 4. The CDR3 loop spans 15 amino acids. CDR1 SNHLY and CDR2 FYNNEI come from the germline V gene. This CDR3 is CASSGAGLAEETQYF. DNA of the CDR3: TGTGCCAGCAGTGGAGCGGGACTAGCGGAAGAGACCCAGTACTTC.

This clonotype was counted a few times. The chain is built from TRBV24-1 and TRBJ2-5; D is unclear. V was trimmed by 4 bases and J by 7 bases, leaving 0 bases between them. This CDR3 comprises 9 residues. Germline CDR1 KGHDR, CDR2 SFDVKD. For the CDR3, the DNA is TGTGCCACCAGTGAGACCCAGTACTTC. Translated: CATSETQYF.

The chain combines TRBV19 with TRBJ1-2, with D maybe TRBD1 (6 bases). CDR1 is LNHDA and CDR2 is SQIVND in the germline V gene (reference sequence). Trimming took 6 bases from V and 4 from J, leaving 15 bases between them. The CDR3 consists of 14 residues. The CDR3: CASRVRGRSYGYTF. CDR3 DNA: TGTGCCAGTAGGGTCCGGGGGCGTTCCTATGGCTACACCTTC. Together with reference TRBV19 and TRBJ1-2, the CDR3 gives the full variable domain: DGGITQSPKYLFRKEGQNVTLSCEQNLNHDAMYWYRQDPGQGLRLIYYSQIVNDFQKGDIAEGYSVSREKKESFPLTVTSAQKNPTAFYLCASRVRGRSYGYTFGSGTRLTVV.

This clonotype occurred many times. The CDR3 spells CASSYLQGQTYEQYF. The CDR3 nucleotides read TGTGCCAGCAGTTACCTACAGGGTCAGACCTACGAGCAGTACTTC. The rearrangement uses TRBV6-5 and TRBJ2-7, with D perhaps TRBD1 (6 bases). V was clipped by 2 bases and J by 2 bases, with 13 bases between them. The V gene's germline CDR1 is MNHEY and CDR2 SVGAGI. The CDR3 consists of 15 residues.

V and J are TRBV4-2 and TRBJ1-2; 9 bases are a match to TRBD1. CDR1 and CDR2 (germline): LGHNA, YNFKEQ. V trimming: 3 bases; J trimming: 6 bases; junction bases outside the gene matches: 5. This CDR3 comprises 14 residues. In DNA, the CDR3 is TGTGCCAGCAGCCACACCGGGACAGGGAATGGCTACACCTTC. Protein sequence: CASSHTGTGNGYTF.

This clonotype has ten or more counts. CDR3 sequence (DNA): TGTGCCACCAGTGCGGGCCGCAACGAGCAGTACTTC. As protein: CATSAGRNEQYF. The chain has TRBV24-1 and TRBJ2-7; no clear D. The CDR3 runs to 12 residues. CDR1 is KGHDR and CDR2 is SFDVKD in the germline V gene. V lost 5 bases and J 5 bases, leaving 9 bases between the germline ends.

About this clonotype: The junction differs from germline at one of its ends, possibly a read error. V and J are TRBV20-1 and TRBJ2-6, with 7 nucleotides matching TRBD1. From germline, CDR1 is DFQATT and CDR2 SNEGSKA (reference sequence). There are 17 residues in the CDR3. The DNA of the CDR3 is TGCAGTGCTAACCTCCGGGACAGAGTCTCTGGGGCCATCGTCCTGACTTTC. Its protein is CSANLRDRVSGAIVLTF.

The genes are TRBV27 and TRBJ1-5, with a weak D call TRBD1 (5 bases). V lost 2 bases and J 6 bases, leaving 11 bases between the germline ends. The CDR3 extends over 14 amino acids. CDR1 and CDR2 from the germline V gene are MNHEY and SMNVEV (reference sequence). CDR3 region: CASSLRGKGQPQHF. DNA of the CDR3: TGTGCCAGCAGTTTAAGGGGAAAGGGTCAGCCCCAGCATTTT.

This clonotype was counted once. The V call is TRBV7-9, the J call TRBJ1-1; 8 bases align to TRBD1. Germline V gives CDR1 SEHNR, CDR2 FQNEAQ (reference sequence). The CDR3 has 15 residues. V dropped 6 bases and J dropped 7; count of bases not matched to a gene: 13. CDR3 coding DNA: TGTGCCAGCAGACCCGACAGGGGCTGGAGCAATGAAGCTTTCTTT. Translation: CASRPDRGWSNEAFF.

This clonotype was found a few times. This may stem from a read error, because a much larger clone lies one nucleotide away. This chain uses TRBV7-9 with TRBJ2-5, with D possibly being TRBD1 (5 bases). CDR3 length: 14 residues. The germline gives CDR1 SEHNR, CDR2 FQNEAQ (reference sequence). In nucleotides, the CDR3 is TGTACCAGCATCCCCAGGGTAGGGATGGAGACCCAGTACTTC. Amino acids: CTSIPRVGMETQYF.